This T cell receptor beta chain was identified during a study of metastatic and nonmetastatic thyroid tumors. Study context: Thyroid patients, malignant and benign, had repertoires compared across blood and tumor or nodule tissue. Findings and caveats of the study: According to reports, the diversity of TCR beta was significantly higher in malignant thyroid tumors than in benign nodules, and this held in both blood and tumor samples.

As for this clone: What it binds is not known. This may be a read error, as it is one base from a much larger clone. Given the absence of the conserved phenylalanine or tryptophan at the CDR3 end, a read error is likely.

None of the patients had undergone any treatment ahead of thyroid surgery. Trimming stripped 4 bases from V and 7 bases from J, with 13 bases between. The germline gives CDR1 LGHDT, CDR2 YNNKEL (reference sequence). The CDR3 runs 13 residues. TCRdb re-called clones via MiXCR from the PCR reads. The sample has roughly 32,000 clones; 7% to 9% are singletons. The specimen sequenced was blood. This TCR was sampled from a female donor with papillary thyroid cancer or a benign thyroid nodule (not recorded which). Some clones in this sample may be carry-over from other donors' samples. This sequence joins TRBV3-1 and TRBJ2-5, with D uncertain. CDR3 bases: TGTGCCAGCAGCCCAACGGCTTTAAGGACCCAGTACCTC. Translated: CASSPTALRTQYL.